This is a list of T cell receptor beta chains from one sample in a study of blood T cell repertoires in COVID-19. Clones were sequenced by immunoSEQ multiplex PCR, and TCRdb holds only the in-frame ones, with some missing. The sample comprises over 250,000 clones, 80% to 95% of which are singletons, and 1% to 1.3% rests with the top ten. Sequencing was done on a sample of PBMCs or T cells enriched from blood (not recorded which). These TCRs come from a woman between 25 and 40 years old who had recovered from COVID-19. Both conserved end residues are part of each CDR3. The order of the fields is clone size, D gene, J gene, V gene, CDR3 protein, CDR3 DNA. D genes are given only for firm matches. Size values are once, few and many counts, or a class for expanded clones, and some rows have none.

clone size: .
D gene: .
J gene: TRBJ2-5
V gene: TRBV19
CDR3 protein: CASSTQRTPQETQYF
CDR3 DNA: TGTGCCAGTAGTACCCAAAGGACACCCCAAGAGACCCAGTACTTC

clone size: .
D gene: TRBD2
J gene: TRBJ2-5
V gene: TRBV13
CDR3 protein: CASSHPSSGQETQYF
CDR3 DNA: TGTGCCAGCAGCCACCCATCTAGCGGTCAAGAGACCCAGTACTTC

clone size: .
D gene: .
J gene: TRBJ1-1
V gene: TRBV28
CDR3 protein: CASSILTGLGNTEAFF
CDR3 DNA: TGTGCCAGCAGTATTCTCACAGGGTTGGGGAACACTGAAGCTTTCTTT

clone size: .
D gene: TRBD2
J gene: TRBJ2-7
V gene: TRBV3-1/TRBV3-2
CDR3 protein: CASSQAGTTVQYF
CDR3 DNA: TGTGCCAGCAGCCAAGCCGGGACTACGGTGCAGTACTTC

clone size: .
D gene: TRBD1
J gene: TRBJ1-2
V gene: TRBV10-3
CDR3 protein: CAISEGVQGGVGYTF
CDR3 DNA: TGTGCCATCAGTGAGGGGGTGCAGGGGGGTGTTGGCTACACCTTC

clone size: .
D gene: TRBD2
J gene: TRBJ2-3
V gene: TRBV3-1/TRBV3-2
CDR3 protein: CASSPRAGVRSDTQYF
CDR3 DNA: TGTGCCAGCAGCCCCCGTGCGGGAGTGAGGTCAGATACGCAGTATTTT

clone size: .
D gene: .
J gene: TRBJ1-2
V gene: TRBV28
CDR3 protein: CASSLPSYGYTF
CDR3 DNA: TGTGCCAGCAGTTTACCCTCCTATGGCTACACCTTC

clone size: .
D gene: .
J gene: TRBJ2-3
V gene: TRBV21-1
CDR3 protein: CASIPHSGRAGSTDTQYF
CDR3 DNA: TGTGCCAGCATTCCCCATAGCGGGAGGGCCGGAAGCACAGATACGCAGTATTTT

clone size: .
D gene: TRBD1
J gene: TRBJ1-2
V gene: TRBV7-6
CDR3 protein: CASRGTGGGYTF
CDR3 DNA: TGTGCCAGCAGAGGGACAGGGGGTGGCTACACCTTC

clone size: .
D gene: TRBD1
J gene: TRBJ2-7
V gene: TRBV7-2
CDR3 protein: CASSLNRGYEQYF
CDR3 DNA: TGTGCCAGCAGCTTAAACAGGGGTTACGAGCAGTACTTC

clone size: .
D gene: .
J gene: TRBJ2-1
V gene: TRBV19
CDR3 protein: CASSRGSYNEQFF
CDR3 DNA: TGTGCCAGTAGTCGGGGTTCCTACAATGAGCAGTTCTTC

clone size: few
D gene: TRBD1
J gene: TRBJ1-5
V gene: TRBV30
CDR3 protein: CAWSYAGQFNQPQHF
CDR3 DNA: TGTGCCTGGAGTTATGCGGGACAGTTCAATCAGCCCCAGCATTTT

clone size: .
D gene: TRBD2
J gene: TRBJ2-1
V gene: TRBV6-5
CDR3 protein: CASSTGLAGWNEQFF
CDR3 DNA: TGTGCCAGCAGTACCGGACTAGCGGGTTGGAATGAGCAGTTCTTC

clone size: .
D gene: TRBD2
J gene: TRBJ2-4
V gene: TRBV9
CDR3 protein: CASSPVWEGRTKNIQYF
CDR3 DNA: TGTGCCAGCAGCCCCGTATGGGAGGGCCGGACCAAAAACATTCAGTACTTC

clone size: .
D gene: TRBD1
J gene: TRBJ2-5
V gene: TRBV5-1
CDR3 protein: CASSPGTDLYQETQYF
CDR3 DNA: TGCGCCAGCAGCCCTGGGACAGACCTTTACCAAGAGACCCAGTACTTC

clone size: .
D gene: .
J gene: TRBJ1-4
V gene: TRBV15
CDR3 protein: CATSRDLGANEKLFF
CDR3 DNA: TGTGCCACCAGCAGAGATTTGGGAGCTAATGAAAAACTGTTTTTT

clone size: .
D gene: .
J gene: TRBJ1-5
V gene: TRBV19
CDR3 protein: CASSNLGDYSNQPQHF
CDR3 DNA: TGTGCCAGTAGTAACCTAGGGGACTATAGCAATCAGCCCCAGCATTTT

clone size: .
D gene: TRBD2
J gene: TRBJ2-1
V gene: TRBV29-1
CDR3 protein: CSVEDNSGSINNEQFF
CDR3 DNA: TGCAGCGTTGAAGATAACAGCGGGAGTATCAACAATGAGCAGTTCTTC

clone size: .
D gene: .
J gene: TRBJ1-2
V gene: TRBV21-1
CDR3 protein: CASSPRDRGFPHSGYTF
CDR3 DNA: TGTGCCAGCAGTCCCCGGGACAGGGGATTCCCGCATTCGGGCTACACCTTC

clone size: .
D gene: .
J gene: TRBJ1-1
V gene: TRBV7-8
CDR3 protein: CASSLQGGTEAFF
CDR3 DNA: TGTGCCAGCAGCTTACAGGGTGGCACTGAAGCTTTCTTT

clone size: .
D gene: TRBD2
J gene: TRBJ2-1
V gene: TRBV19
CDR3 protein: CASSQFGRLSSYNEQFF
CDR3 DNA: TGTGCCAGTAGTCAGTTCGGGAGGCTGAGCTCCTACAATGAGCAGTTCTTC

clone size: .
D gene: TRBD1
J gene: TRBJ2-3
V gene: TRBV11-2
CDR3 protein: CASSRGQAQYF
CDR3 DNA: TGTGCCAGCAGCCGAGGACAGGCGCAGTATTTT

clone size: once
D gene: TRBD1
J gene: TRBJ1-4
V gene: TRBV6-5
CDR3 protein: CASSPSGTASEKLFF
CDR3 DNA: TGTGCCAGCAGTCCTTCCGGGACAGCCAGTGAAAAACTGTTTTTT

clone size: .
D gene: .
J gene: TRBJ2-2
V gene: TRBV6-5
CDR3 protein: CASSYEMNTGELFF
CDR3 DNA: TGTGCCAGCAGTTACGAGATGAACACCGGGGAGCTGTTTTTT

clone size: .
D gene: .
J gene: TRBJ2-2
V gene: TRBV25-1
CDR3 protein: CASSGQYTGELFF
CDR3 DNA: TGTGCCAGCAGCGGACAGTACACCGGGGAGCTGTTTTTT

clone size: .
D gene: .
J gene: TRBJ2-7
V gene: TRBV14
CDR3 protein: CASSQVGLQNYEQYF
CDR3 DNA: TGTGCCAGCAGCCAAGTGGGACTCCAAAACTACGAGCAGTACTTC

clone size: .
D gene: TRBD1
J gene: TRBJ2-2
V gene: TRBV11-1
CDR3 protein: CASTPDRGQTGELFF
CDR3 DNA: TGTGCCAGCACCCCGGACAGGGGGCAAACCGGGGAGCTGTTTTTT

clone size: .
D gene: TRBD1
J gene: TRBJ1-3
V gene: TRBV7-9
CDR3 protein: CASSFRTGGEKISGNTIYF
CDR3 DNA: TGTGCCAGCAGTTTCAGGACAGGGGGCGAGAAGATCTCTGGAAACACCATATATTTT

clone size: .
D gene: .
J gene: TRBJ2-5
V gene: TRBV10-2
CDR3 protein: CASKVGANQETQYF
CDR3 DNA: TGCGCCAGCAAGGTAGGAGCTAATCAAGAGACCCAGTACTTC